The rows below give T cell receptor beta chains drawn from one sample of a study of blood T cell repertoires in COVID-19. Clones were sequenced by immunoSEQ multiplex PCR, and TCRdb holds only the in-frame ones, with some missing. The sample contains 200,000 or so clones, just under 90% of which appear only once. Sequenced sample: peripheral blood. The source is a man aged 25 to 40 with COVID-19, enrolled during active disease. Both conserved end residues are part of each CDR3. A D gene is named only where the DNA matches it firmly. Clone size is not always given. Where it is, it says once, few, many or a class for expanded clones.

j_gene	abundance	d_gene	v_gene	CDR3aa	CDR3nt
TRBJ1-2	NA	TRBD1	TRBV19	CASSPRPTGSHYGYTF	TGTGCCAGTAGTCCGCGACCGACAGGGTCCCACTATGGCTACACCTTC
TRBJ2-1	NA	TRBD2	TRBV7-6	CASSYYLAGGYNEQFF	TGTGCCAGCAGCTACTATCTAGCGGGGGGTTACAATGAGCAGTTCTTC
TRBJ2-3	NA	NA	TRBV23-1	CASSQFALYTDTQYF	TGCGCCAGCAGTCAGTTTGCGCTGTACACAGATACGCAGTATTTT
TRBJ1-1	NA	NA	TRBV28	CASSSPGGDAEAFF	TGTGCCAGCAGTTCTCCTGGAGGCGACGCTGAAGCTTTCTTT
TRBJ2-1	NA	TRBD2	TRBV2	CASSEPGQLGTSGRPRGVYNEQFF	TGTGCCAGCAGCGAACCGGGACAGCTGGGGACTAGCGGGAGGCCCAGGGGGGTCTACAATGAGCAGTTCTTC
TRBJ1-1	NA	TRBD1	TRBV4-3	CASSQNTGVEAFF	TGCGCCAGCAGCCAAAACACAGGGGTCGAAGCTTTCTTT
TRBJ2-5	few	NA	TRBV21-1	CASSLRSGGRSQETQYF	TGTGCCAGCAGCTTGAGGTCAGGGGGCAGGTCGCAAGAGACCCAGTACTTC
TRBJ2-3	NA	TRBD1	TRBV5-3	CARSLGDRGRSTDTQYF	TGTGCCAGAAGCTTGGGGGACAGGGGGCGAAGCACAGATACGCAGTATTTT
TRBJ1-4	once	NA	TRBV7-3	CASSLTVNEKLFF	TGTGCCAGCAGCTTAACCGTTAATGAAAAACTGTTTTTT
TRBJ1-2	NA	NA	TRBV7-9	CASSQNEGGYTF	TGTGCCAGCAGCCAAAACGAGGGTGGCTACACCTTC
TRBJ1-6	few	TRBD1	TRBV5-4	CASSWTGGNSPLHF	TGTGCCAGCAGCTGGACAGGGGGTAATTCACCCCTCCACTTT
TRBJ1-5	NA	NA	TRBV10-3	CAISAGPQGPQHF	TGTGCCATCAGTGCCGGGCCTCAGGGGCCCCAGCATTTT
TRBJ2-7	NA	TRBD2	TRBV4-2	CASSQDPPTTSGRYEQYF	TGTGCCAGCAGCCAAGATCCCCCCACGACTAGCGGGAGGTACGAGCAGTACTTC
TRBJ1-1	NA	NA	TRBV29-1	CSSGTQNTEAFF	TGCAGCTCTGGGACACAGAACACTGAAGCTTTCTTT
TRBJ1-2	NA	NA	TRBV28	CASSLWDIPVGGYTF	TGTGCCAGCAGTCTCTGGGACATTCCCGTGGGTGGCTACACCTTC
TRBJ2-7	NA	TRBD2	TRBV3-1/TRBV3-2	CASSLSGLYEQYF	TGTGCCAGCAGCCTTAGCGGGCTCTACGAGCAGTACTTC
TRBJ2-1	NA	NA	TRBV14	CASSQAWSMNEQFF	TGTGCCAGCAGCCAAGCTTGGTCTATGAATGAGCAGTTCTTC
TRBJ2-3	NA	NA	TRBV5-5	CASSDSFYTQYF	TGTGCCAGCAGCGACTCCTTCTATACGCAGTATTTT
TRBJ2-1	NA	TRBD2	TRBV6-4	CASSDSAGELVNEQFF	TGTGCCAGCAGTGACTCAGCGGGGGAACTGGTGAATGAGCAGTTCTTC
TRBJ2-1	NA	NA	TRBV6-2/TRBV6-3	CASSFPRGLAYNEQFF	TGTGCCAGCAGTTTCCCTCGCGGGCTAGCTTACAATGAGCAGTTCTTC
TRBJ1-5	NA	TRBD1	TRBV7-2	CASSFAGTGRGQPQHF	TGTGCCAGCAGCTTCGCCGGGACAGGGAGGGGTCAGCCCCAGCATTTT
TRBJ2-3	NA	TRBD2	TRBV11-3	CASSLARPSGGPWDTQYF	TGTGCCAGCAGCTTAGCCCGACCCAGCGGGGGGCCGTGGGATACGCAGTATTTT
TRBJ2-3	NA	NA	TRBV7-9	CASTEATSTDTQYF	TGTGCCAGCACCGAGGCTACCAGCACAGATACGCAGTATTTT
TRBJ1-4	few	TRBD1	TRBV28	CASSSPGQPEKLFF	TGTGCCAGCAGCTCCCCGGGACAGCCTGAAAAACTGTTTTTT
TRBJ1-2	NA	NA	TRBV19	CASSGAVQNYGYTF	TGTGCCAGTAGTGGAGCCGTTCAAAACTATGGCTACACCTTC